The clone carrying this T cell receptor (beta chain) was observed many times. Its antigen is undetermined. The source material, RNA transcripts, was used to amplify TCR beta CDR3 regions. During a first-round RT-PCR of the TCR CDR3, the HTBI primer set was used. TCRdb fed the multiplex PCR reads into MiXCR, producing one record per CDR3 protein. The sample carries about 740,000 distinct CDR3 sequences, about 14% recorded once. These data are taken from a study of T cells in Graves' hyperthyroidism and ophthalmopathy. The wider study: Peripheral blood draws took place at initial diagnosis, ahead of any treatment.

Overall study results and limits: Appearing also in blood were most of the thyroid clonotypes expanded above 0.001.

Trimming removed 1 base from V and 5 bases from J; junction bases left unmatched: 12. The CDR3 has 16 residues. The germline V gene has CDR1 DFQATT and CDR2 SNEGSKA (reference sequence). The sequencing input was blood. The chain combines TRBV20-1 with TRBJ2-5; 8 nucleotides line up with TRBD1. The TCR sequence derives from a woman aged 18-29 years with Graves' hyperthyroidism. CDR3 in amino acids: CSARGRRDRTKETQYF. The CDR3 DNA is TGCAGTGCTAGAGGGCGCCGGGACAGGACGAAGGAGACCCAGTACTTC.